What follows are 22 T cell receptor beta chains derived from one specimen sequenced in a study of shared clonotypes between healthy human individuals. Data came from immunoSEQ multiplex PCR; TCRdb stores just in-frame clones and leaves some out. The data show 2.3 million or so clones, with approximately 93% seen just once and 0.39% held by the top ten. Sequencing input: naive CD4+ T cells from PBMCs. As to subset: CD45RA+ positively selected. Receptors originate from a man aged 18-30 years in good health. Some clones in this sample may be carry-over from other donors' samples.

The V call is TRBV29-1, the J call TRBJ2-5; TRBD1 is a possible D gene (5 bases). Per germline, CDR1 SQVTM and CDR2 ANQGSEA. This CDR3 has 13 residues. The V end lost 6 bases, the J end lost 5 bases, and 16 bases lay between the germline ends. Here the CDR3 reads CSVRQKLQETQYF. The CDR3 region has the DNA TGCAGCGTCAGACAGAAGCTTCAGGAGACCCAGTACTTC.

The chain has TRBV5-1 and TRBJ2-7; the match to TRBD1 covers 10 bases. Germline V lookup: CDR1 SGHRS, CDR2 YFSETQ. J was trimmed by 3 bases and V by 4 bases; bases with no gene match: 7. The CDR3 has 15 amino acids. The CDR3 loop is CASSLGQGVLYEQYF. The CDR3 DNA is TGCGCCAGCAGCCTAGGACAGGGGGTACTCTACGAGCAGTACTTC.

This rearrangement joins TRBV5-1 to TRBJ2-7, with TRBD2 identical over 7 bases. The germline gives CDR1 SGHRS, CDR2 YFSETQ. V was pared by 0 bases and J by 0 bases, with 12 bases of the junction left unmatched. This CDR3 has 18 amino acids. The CDR3 coding sequence is TGCGCCAGCAGCTTGGGCGGGGGTAAGCGGGAAAGCTCCTACGAGCAGTACTTC. Encoded protein: CASSLGGGKRESSYEQYF.

The chain couples TRBV10-2 to TRBJ2-3, with D perhaps assigned TRBD1 or TRBD2 (5 bases each). This CDR3 comprises 16 residues. The V end was cut by 4 bases, the J end by 0 bases, with 14 bases between. Germline lookup yields CDR1 WSHSY and CDR2 SAAADI. This CDR3 is CASSGLGAGSTDTQYF. As DNA, the CDR3 is TGCGCCAGCAGTGGCCTAGGGGCGGGTAGCACAGATACGCAGTATTTT.

This clone was detected a few times. Other DNA sequences within the sample encode an identical CDR3. V usage is TRBV29-1 and J usage is TRBJ2-5, with 11 bases matching TRBD2. The germline V gene encodes CDR1 SQVTM and CDR2 ANQGSEA. Unmatched junction bases numbered 0, after V lost 5 bases and J lost 4 bases. CDR3 size: 12 residues. The CDR3 DNA reads as TGCAGCGTTCTAGCGGGAGGAGAGACCCAGTACTTC. It codes for CSVLAGGETQYF. Together with reference TRBV29-1 and TRBJ2-5, the CDR3 gives the full variable domain: SAVISQKPSRDICQRGTSLTIQCQVDSQVTMMFWYRQQPGQSLTLIATANQGSEATYESGFVIDKFPISRPNLTFSTLTVSNMSPEDSSIYLCSVLAGGETQYFGPGTRLLVL.

This chain links TRBV18 with TRBJ1-5, with D tentatively TRBD1 (5 bases). The CDR3 is 16 amino acids. V gave up 5 bases and J gave up 2 bases, with 16 bases separating them. CDR1 and CDR2 (germline): KGHSH, LQKENI. The CDR3 sequence: CASSEAGRGGNQPQHF. The CDR3 DNA follows: TGTGCCAGCTCAGAAGCTGGGAGGGGCGGCAATCAGCCCCAGCATTTT.

About this clone: This CDR3 is also generated by other DNA sequences in the sample. The J gene is TRBJ1-5, the V gene TRBV19; D not certain. Deletions cut 3 bases from V and 7 bases from J, with 7 bases between. Looked up from germline, CDR1 is LNHDA and CDR2 is SQIVND (reference sequence). This CDR3 has 12 amino acids. CDR3 protein: CASSMVDQPQHF. In DNA, the CDR3 is TGTGCCAGTAGTATGGTAGACCAGCCCCAGCATTTT.

The rearrangement joins TRBV5-1 to TRBJ1-2; no reliable D call. V shed 0 bases and J shed 6 bases, with 21 bases lying between them. This CDR3 is built from 17 residues. Per the germline V gene, CDR1 is SGHRS and CDR2 is YFSETQ. Here the CDR3 reads CASSLAGQATLGDGYTF. The DNA of the CDR3 is TGCGCCAGCAGCTTGGCCGGGCAGGCTACCTTGGGCGATGGCTACACCTTC.

The chain links TRBV10-3 to TRBJ1-1; 9 positions match TRBD1. This CDR3 has 16 amino acids. Germline CDR1 ENHRY, CDR2 SYGVKD. The V segment lost 6 bases and the J segment 1 base; nucleotides outside the gene matches: 9. CDR3 loop: CAISPRDRDSNTEAFF. The CDR3 DNA reads as TGTGCCATCAGCCCCCGGGACAGGGATTCGAACACTGAAGCTTTCTTT.

J is TRBJ1-5 and V is TRBV6-1; D is possibly TRBD1 (6 bases). The V end lost 7 bases, the J end lost 4 bases, and 14 bases lay between the germline ends. CDR1 is MNHNS, CDR2 SASEGT, per germline. This CDR3 region has 14 residues. The CDR3 region has the DNA TGTGCCAGCATGGACAGTACTCTAAATCAGCCCCAGCATTTT. Its protein is CASMDSTLNQPQHF.

The chain couples TRBV7-3 to TRBJ1-3, with 8 bases fitting TRBD1. Germline CDR1 and CDR2: SGHTA and FQGTGA. The CDR3 runs to 15 residues. The V gene end was trimmed by 5 bases and the J gene end by 4 bases; junction bases not matched to a gene: 7. CDR3 residues: CASSLQGAVGNTIYF. The CDR3 nucleotides read TGTGCCAGCAGCCTCCAGGGGGCAGTGGGAAACACCATATATTTT.

This clone was detected a few times. The chain uses TRBV28 and TRBJ1-2, with D hard to call. V dropped 8 bases and J dropped 5 bases, with 15 bases sitting between them. The CDR3 consists of 13 residues. Germline V gene lookup returns CDR1 MDHEN and CDR2 SYDVKM. The chain's CDR3 is CASALDTRYGYTF. As DNA, the CDR3 is TGTGCCAGCGCCCTTGACACAAGGTATGGCTACACCTTC.

This chain uses TRBV28 with TRBJ1-2; TRBD1 aligns across 7 bases. Trimming took 8 bases from V and 5 from J; bases not matched to a gene: 14. This CDR3 has 15 residues. Germline V CDR1 and CDR2: MDHEN, SYDVKM. CDR3 residues: CASSVSSGGEYGYTF. CDR3 nucleotide sequence: TGTGCCAGCTCAGTCAGTTCAGGGGGGGAGTATGGCTACACCTTC.

Comment on this clone: In the same sample, other DNA sequences code for this CDR3. The chain uses TRBV14 and TRBJ2-4, with D hard to call. V was shortened by 3 bases and J by 0 bases, with 6 bases between the two germline ends. Germline CDR1 is SGHDN and CDR2 is FVKESK. This CDR3 spans 14 amino acids. This CDR3 reads CASSQGIAKNIQYF. The CDR3, as DNA: TGTGCCAGCAGCCAGGGGATAGCCAAAAACATTCAGTACTTC.

The V gene is TRBV5-1, the J gene TRBJ2-5, with a weak D call TRBD2 (6 bases). Trimming took 4 bases from V and 0 from J, leaving 25 bases between them. Germline CDR1 reads SGHRS; CDR2 reads YFSETQ. CDR3 length: 19 residues. CDR3 nucleotides: TGCGCCAGCAGCGCCGGTAGGGTCTCAAGCGGGTTGTACCAAGAGACCCAGTACTTC. Translating gives CASSAGRVSSGLYQETQYF.

The chain combines TRBV18 with TRBJ2-3; D is uncertain. Deletions cut 2 bases from V and 0 bases from J, with 6 bases between. CDR3 size: 14 residues. From germline, CDR1 is KGHSH and CDR2 LQKENI. The CDR3 DNA is TGTGCCAGCTCACCAAGTGATAGCACAGATACGCAGTATTTT. Its protein product is CASSPSDSTDTQYF.

The chain joins TRBV7-3 to TRBJ2-1; D might be TRBD2 (5 bases). Between the trimmed V and J ends, which lost 5 bases and 7 bases, there was a span of 15 bases. Germline V gives CDR1 SGHTA, CDR2 FQGTGA. The CDR3 spans 14 residues. The CDR3 is CASSPHAGPNEQFF. Here the CDR3 DNA reads TGTGCCAGCAGCCCCCATGCGGGTCCAAATGAGCAGTTCTTC.

The V and J genes are TRBV19 and TRBJ2-5, with D possibly matching TRBD2 (6 bases). This CDR3 region has 16 residues. V was pared by 3 bases and J by 2 bases, with 16 bases between. CDR1 LNHDA and CDR2 SQIVND come from the germline V gene (reference sequence). CDR3 nucleotides: TGTGCCAGTAGTATCGGGAGCGGAGCCGGGCAAGAGACCCAGTACTTC. This codes for CASSIGSGAGQETQYF. Full variable domain (rest looked up from reference TRBV19 and TRBJ2-5): DGGITQSPKYLFRKEGQNVTLSCEQNLNHDAMYWYRQDPGQGLRLIYYSQIVNDFQKGDIAEGYSVSREKKESFPLTVTSAQKNPTAFYLCASSIGSGAGQETQYFGPGTRLLVL.

This chain connects TRBV4-1 to TRBJ2-5, with a weak D call TRBD2 (7 bases). V was clipped by 9 bases and J by 0 bases, with 11 bases between them. The CDR3 consists of 13 residues. Germline CDR1 and CDR2: MGHRA and YSYEKL. CDR3 in amino acids: CARGGGYQETQYF. CDR3 bases: TGCGCCAGAGGCGGGGGCTACCAAGAGACCCAGTACTTC.

This clone occurred a few times. The chain has TRBV28 and TRBJ1-5, with TRBD1 matching 9 bases. Unmatched junction bases numbered 8, after V lost 6 bases and J lost 5 bases. The CDR3 covers 15 residues. The germline gives CDR1 MDHEN, CDR2 SYDVKM. This chain's CDR3 is CASRPGTGTHQPQHF. Here the CDR3 DNA reads TGTGCCAGCAGGCCTGGGACAGGGACACATCAGCCCCAGCATTTT.

The chain combines TRBV7-9 with TRBJ2-1; 8 bases are shared with TRBD2. Germline values: CDR1 SEHNR, CDR2 FQNEAQ (reference sequence). The CDR3 is 15 amino acids. The V segment lost 5 bases and the J segment 7 bases; nucleotides outside the gene matches: 10. As DNA, the CDR3 is TGTGCCAGCAGCCCCAAGCGGGAGTGGTTGAATGAGCAGTTCTTC. Protein: CASSPKREWLNEQFF.

V is TRBV7-2 and J is TRBJ1-2, with TRBD1 as a possible D gene (5 bases). The CDR3 extends over 14 amino acids. The V end was cut by 6 bases, the J end by 6 bases, with 17 bases between. From germline, CDR1 is SGHTA and CDR2 FQGNSA. The CDR3 region has the DNA TGTGCCAGCAGTCCGTATTGGGGGTACGATGGCTACACCTTC. Translating it yields CASSPYWGYDGYTF.